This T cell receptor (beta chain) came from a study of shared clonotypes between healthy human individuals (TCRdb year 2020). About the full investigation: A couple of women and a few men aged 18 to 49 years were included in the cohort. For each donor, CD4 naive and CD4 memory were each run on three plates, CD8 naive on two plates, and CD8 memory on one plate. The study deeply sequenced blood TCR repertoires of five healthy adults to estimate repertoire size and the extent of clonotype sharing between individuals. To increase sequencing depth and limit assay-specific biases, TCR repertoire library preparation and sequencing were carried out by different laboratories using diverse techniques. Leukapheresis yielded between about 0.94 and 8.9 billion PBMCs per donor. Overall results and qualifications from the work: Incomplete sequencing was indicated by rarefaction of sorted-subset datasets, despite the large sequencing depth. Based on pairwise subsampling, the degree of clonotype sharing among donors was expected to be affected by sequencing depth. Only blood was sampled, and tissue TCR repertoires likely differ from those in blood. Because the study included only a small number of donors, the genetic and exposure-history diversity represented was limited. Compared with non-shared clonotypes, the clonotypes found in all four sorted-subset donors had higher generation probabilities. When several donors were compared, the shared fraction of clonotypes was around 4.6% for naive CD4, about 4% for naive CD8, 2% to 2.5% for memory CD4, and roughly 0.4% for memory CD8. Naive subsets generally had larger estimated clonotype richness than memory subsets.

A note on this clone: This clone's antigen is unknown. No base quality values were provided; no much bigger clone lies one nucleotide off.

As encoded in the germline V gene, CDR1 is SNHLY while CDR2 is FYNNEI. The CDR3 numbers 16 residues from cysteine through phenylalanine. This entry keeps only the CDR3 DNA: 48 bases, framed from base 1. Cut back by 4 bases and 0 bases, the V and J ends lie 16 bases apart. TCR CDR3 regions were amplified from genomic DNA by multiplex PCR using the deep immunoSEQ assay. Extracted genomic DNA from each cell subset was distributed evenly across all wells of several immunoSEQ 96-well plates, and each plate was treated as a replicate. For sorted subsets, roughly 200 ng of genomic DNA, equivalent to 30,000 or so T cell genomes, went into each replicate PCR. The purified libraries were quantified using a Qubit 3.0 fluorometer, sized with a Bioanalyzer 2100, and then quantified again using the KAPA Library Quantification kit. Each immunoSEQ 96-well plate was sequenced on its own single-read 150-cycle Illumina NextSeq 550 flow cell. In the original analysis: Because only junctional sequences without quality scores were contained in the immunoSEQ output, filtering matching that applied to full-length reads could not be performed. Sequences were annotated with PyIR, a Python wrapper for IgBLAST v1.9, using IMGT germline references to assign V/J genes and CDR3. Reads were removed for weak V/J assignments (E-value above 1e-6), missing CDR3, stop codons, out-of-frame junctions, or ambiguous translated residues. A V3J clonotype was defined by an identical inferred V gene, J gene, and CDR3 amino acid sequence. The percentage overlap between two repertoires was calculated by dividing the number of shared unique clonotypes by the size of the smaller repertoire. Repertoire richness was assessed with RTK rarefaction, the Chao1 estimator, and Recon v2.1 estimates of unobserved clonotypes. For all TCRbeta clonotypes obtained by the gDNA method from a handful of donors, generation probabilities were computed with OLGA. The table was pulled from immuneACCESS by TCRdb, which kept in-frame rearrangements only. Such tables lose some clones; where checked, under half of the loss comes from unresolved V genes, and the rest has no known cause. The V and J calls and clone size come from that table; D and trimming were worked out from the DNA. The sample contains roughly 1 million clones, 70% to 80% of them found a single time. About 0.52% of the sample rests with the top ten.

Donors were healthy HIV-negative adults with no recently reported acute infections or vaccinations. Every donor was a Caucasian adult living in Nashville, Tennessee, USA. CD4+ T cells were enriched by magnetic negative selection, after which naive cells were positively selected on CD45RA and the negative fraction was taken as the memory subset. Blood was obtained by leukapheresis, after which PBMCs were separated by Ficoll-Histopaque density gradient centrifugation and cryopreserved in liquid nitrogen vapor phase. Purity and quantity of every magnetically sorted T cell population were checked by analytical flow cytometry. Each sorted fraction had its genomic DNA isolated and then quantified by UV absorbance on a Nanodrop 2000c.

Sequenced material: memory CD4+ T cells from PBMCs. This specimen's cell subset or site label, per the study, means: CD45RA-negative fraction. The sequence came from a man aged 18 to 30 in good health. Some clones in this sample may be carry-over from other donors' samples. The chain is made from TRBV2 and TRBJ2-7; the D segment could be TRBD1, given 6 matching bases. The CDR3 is CASSVGQRLSSYEQYF. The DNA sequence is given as TGTGCCAGCAGTGTAGGACAGCGATTGAGCTCCTACGAGCAGTACTTC.